A single sample is the source of the 5 T cell receptor beta chains below, sequenced in a study of cytomegalovirus exposure and HLA in healthy donors. Vbeta (60) and Jbeta (13) primers were used in the PCR. Clones were read by immunoSEQ multiplex PCR, and TCRdb kept only the in-frame ones, dropping some. This sample has about 200,000 clones, with approximately 80% found just once. Sequenced sample: PBMCs. These receptors were collected from a boy aged 2 to 10 in good health and CMV-seronegative.

The chain has TRBV4-3 and TRBJ2-2, with D maybe TRBD1 (5 bases). The CDR3 totals 15 residues. Trimming took 8 bases from V and 0 from J, leaving 13 bases between them. Germline V gives CDR1 LGHNA, CDR2 YSLEER. Here the CDR3 reads CASRPGPANTGELFF. The CDR3 DNA is TGCGCCAGCCGGCCAGGGCCCGCGAACACCGGGGAGCTGTTTTTT.

A single count supports this clone. J is TRBJ1-1 and V is TRBV11-3; D may be TRBD1 (6 bases). Trimming shortened V by 5 bases and J by 4 bases, and 14 bases separated the two germline ends. There are 14 residues in the CDR3. Germline loops: CDR1 SGHNT, CDR2 YENEEA. The CDR3 is CASSPNRESTEAFF. The CDR3 DNA sequence: TGTGCCAGCAGCCCGAACAGGGAGAGCACTGAAGCTTTCTTT.

CDR3 in DNA: TGCAGCGTCAAAGCGGGGACAGGGCTCTACGAGCAGTACTTC. Protein sequence: CSVKAGTGLYEQYF. This sequence joins TRBV29-1 and TRBJ2-5, with 9 nucleotides matching TRBD1. With the DNA end fitting TRBJ2-7 better, the J assignment may be wrong. The CDR3 spans 14 residues. CDR1 and CDR2 from the germline V gene are SQVTM and ANQGSEA.

The gene calls are TRBV6-5 and TRBJ2-7, with a tentative D call TRBD1 (8 bases). This CDR3 spans 14 amino acids. The V end was cut by 5 bases, the J end by 6 bases, with 17 bases between. The germline V gene encodes CDR1 MNHEY and CDR2 SVGAGI. CDR3 nucleotides: TGTGCCAGCAGTAACCCAGGGGGCGGGAGCGAGCAGTACTTC. Translation: CASSNPGGGSEQYF.

The chain uses TRBV2 and TRBJ1-1, with D perhaps matching TRBD1 (6 bases). CDR3 length equals 13 residues. The V gene lost 8 bases and the J gene lost 4 bases, with 14 bases spanning the gap. Germline values: CDR1 SNHLY, CDR2 FYNNEI. The CDR3 loop reads CASGGRVTTEAFF. The CDR3 nucleotides read TGTGCCAGCGGGGGCAGGGTAACCACTGAAGCTTTCTTT. Using reference TRBV2 and TRBJ1-1 for the parts outside the CDR3, the full variable domain is EPEVTQTPSHQVTQMGQEVILRCVPISNHLYFYWYRQILGQKVEFLVSFYNNEISEKSEIFDDQFSVERPDGSNFTLKIRSTKLEDSAMYFCASGGRVTTEAFFGQGTRLTVV.